The 24 T cell receptor beta chains presented below share a single source sample, sequenced in a study of cytomegalovirus exposure and HLA in healthy donors. PCR used 60 Vbeta primers and 13 Jbeta primers. Libraries were prepared by immunoSEQ multiplex PCR; TCRdb keeps only in-frame clonotypes and omits some of them. The profile shows roughly 280,000 clones, under 80% of them singletons. Specimen: PBMCs. The receptor set was obtained from a female donor in good health and CMV-seronegative.

The V and J genes are TRBV6-4 and TRBJ2-1, with 8 bases that match TRBD2. CDR3 length: 13 amino acids. Germline CDR1 and CDR2: MRHNA and SNTAGT. V gave up 0 bases and J gave up 12 bases; unmatched junction bases: 4. CDR3 coding DNA: TGTGCCAGCAGTGACTCGAGCGGGAGCCTGCAGTTCTTC. The encoded protein is CASSDSSGSLQFF.

Of note for this clone: The junction shows a germline mismatch at one end, possibly a read error. For the CDR3, the DNA is TGTGCCAGCAGCTTAGGCCCAGGGGGCACCGATACGCAGTATTTT. Its translation is CASSLGPGGTDTQYF. V gene TRBV7-7 combines with J gene TRBJ2-3; 8 nucleotides line up with TRBD1. Germline loops: CDR1 SSHAT, CDR2 FNYEAQ (reference sequence). This CDR3 has 15 residues.

The chain links TRBV6-1 to TRBJ2-7; a possible D gene is TRBD1 (6 bases). This CDR3 region has 15 residues. Germline loops: CDR1 MNHNS, CDR2 SASEGT. Trimming pared 0 bases from V and 1 base from J, leaving 10 bases between. CDR3 loop: CASSEAGQRSYEQYF. The CDR3 region has the DNA TGTGCCAGCAGTGAAGCTGGACAGAGGTCCTACGAGCAGTACTTC.

The V and J genes are TRBV27 and TRBJ2-7; D possibly corresponds to TRBD2 (6 bases). There are 17 residues in the CDR3. CDR1 MNHEY and CDR2 SMNVEV come from the germline V gene (reference sequence). The ends were cut back, 0 bases at V and 6 bases at J, with 21 bases in the middle. The CDR3 reads CASSLSGGITAVLEQYF. The CDR3 nucleotides are TGTGCCAGCAGTTTATCGGGGGGAATCACGGCGGTCCTCGAGCAGTACTTC.

J is TRBJ2-5 and V is TRBV6-1; tentatively, D is TRBD1 (5 bases). V was cut by 0 bases and J by 3 bases, with 8 bases left in between. Germline-derived CDR1 and CDR2 are MNHNS and SASEGT. This CDR3 has 14 residues. The CDR3 sequence is CASSEADTEETQYF. The CDR3, as DNA: TGTGCCAGCAGTGAAGCGGACACTGAAGAGACCCAGTACTTC.

This chain joins TRBV6-6 and TRBJ2-1; possibly TRBD2 for D (6 bases). Germline CDR1 is MNHNY and CDR2 is SVGAGI (reference sequence). Trimming cost V 6 bases and J 2 bases, with 14 bases left between them. This CDR3 is built from 15 residues. CDR3 nucleotide sequence: TGTGCCAGCAGCGGAGAGGGACTTCCCTACAATGAGCAGTTCTTC. Translated, it gives CASSGEGLPYNEQFF.

The J gene is TRBJ2-7, the V gene TRBV28, with 9 bases matching TRBD2. Trimming removed 3 bases from V and 2 bases from J; junction bases left unmatched: 14. This CDR3 contains 18 residues. Germline assignment: CDR1 MDHEN and CDR2 SYDVKM. The DNA for the CDR3 is TGTGCCAGCAGTTTTGTTGGCGGGAGGGCCAGGATACCCTACGAGCAGTACTTC. As protein: CASSFVGGRARIPYEQYF.

A word on this clone: Other DNA sequences in the sample encode the same CDR3. The chain combines TRBV5-8 with TRBJ2-7, with a tentative D call TRBD1 (5 bases). The CDR3 runs 12 residues. V shed 1 base and J shed 5 bases, with 7 bases lying between them. Per germline, CDR1 SGHTS and CDR2 YDEGEE. This CDR3 is CASSLSGNEQYF. For the CDR3, the DNA is TGTGCCAGCAGCTTGTCAGGGAACGAGCAGTACTTC.

The CDR3 DNA reads as TGTGCCAGCAGTGACAGACAGGGAAGAACATACGGGGAGCTGTTTTTT. Amino acids: CASSDRQGRTYGELFF. The chain has TRBV25-1 and TRBJ2-2; 7 bases match TRBD1. The germline CDR1 and CDR2 sequences are MGHDK and SYGVNS. The CDR3 loop spans 16 amino acids. V lost 3 bases to trimming and J lost 7 bases; unmatched junction nucleotides: 11. Full variable domain (rest looked up from reference TRBV25-1 and TRBJ2-2): EADIYQTPRYLVIGTGKKITLECSQTMGHDKMYWYQQDPGMELHLIHYSYGVNSTEKGDLSSESTVSRIRTEHFPLTLESARPSHTSQYLCASSDRQGRTYGELFFGEGSRLTVL.

This clone was detected a few times. V usage is TRBV5-1 and J usage is TRBJ2-7; D remains ambiguous. CDR1 SGHRS and CDR2 YFSETQ come from the germline V gene. Trimming took 4 bases from V and 1 from J, leaving 12 bases between them. CDR3 length: 14 residues. CDR3 in amino acids: CASSPLTESYEQYF. CDR3 sequence (DNA): TGCGCCAGCAGCCCCTTGACGGAGTCCTACGAGCAGTACTTC.

In the case of this clone: Sequence at one end of the junction differs from germline and may be a read error. The same CDR3 is also encoded by other DNA sequences in this sample. CDR3 amino acids: CASSSTKRTYEQYF. The CDR3 DNA is TGCGCCAGCTCGTCGACTAAGCGGACCTACGAGCAGTACTTC. This sequence joins TRBV18 and TRBJ2-7; TRBD2 is a possible D gene (5 bases). The CDR3 sequence is 14 residues long. The germline V gene has CDR1 KGHSH and CDR2 LQKENI.

The CDR3 nucleotides are TGTGCCAGCAGTAGGGGACGGGGGGACTCCTACGAGCAGTACTTC. The encoded protein is CASSRGRGDSYEQYF. The chain uses TRBV11-2 and TRBJ2-5; 7 positions agree with TRBD2. The assigned J gene may be wrong: the sequence end matches TRBJ2-7 better. Germline assignment: CDR1 SGHAT and CDR2 FQNNGV. The CDR3 spans 15 residues.

The chain recombines TRBV18 with TRBJ2-1, with 12 positions matching TRBD2. With V trimmed by 3 bases and J by 6 bases, 3 bases remained unmatched. The V gene's germline CDR1 is KGHSH and CDR2 LQKENI. This CDR3 region has 15 residues. The CDR3 spells CASSPTSGRSNEQFF. The CDR3 DNA reads TGTGCCAGCTCACCGACTAGCGGGAGAAGCAATGAGCAGTTCTTC.

This clone was seen a handful of times. V gene TRBV15 combines with J gene TRBJ2-5; the D is unclear. The V and J ends lost 5 bases and 2 bases respectively, with 9 bases between them. The CDR3 sequence is 13 residues long. CDR1 and CDR2 from the germline V gene are LNHNV and YYDKDF (reference sequence). CDR3 region: CATSSRRQETQYF. In DNA form, the CDR3 reads TGTGCCACCAGCTCGCGCAGGCAAGAGACCCAGTACTTC. Based on the CDR3 plus reference TRBV15 and TRBJ2-5, the full variable domain is DAMVIQNPRYQVTQFGKPVTLSCSQTLNHNVMYWYQQKSSQAPKLLFHYYDKDFNNEADTPDNFQSRRPNTSFCFLDIRSPGLGDTAMYLCATSSRRQETQYFGPGTRLLVL.

The rearrangement uses TRBV5-1 and TRBJ2-1, with TRBD2 identical over 10 bases. Trimming removed 4 bases from V and 8 bases from J; junction bases left unmatched: 12. This CDR3 is 16 amino acids long. Germline V lookup: CDR1 SGHRS, CDR2 YFSETQ. Written as DNA, the CDR3 is TGCGCCAGCAGCCTCAACACTCCGGGACTAGCGTATGAGCAGTTCTTC. It codes for CASSLNTPGLAYEQFF.

This clone has only a few counts. This rearrangement joins TRBV28 to TRBJ2-1, with 7 nucleotides matching TRBD2. V trimming: 4 bases; J trimming: 13 bases; junction bases outside the gene matches: 7. The germline V gene has CDR1 MDHEN and CDR2 SYDVKM. CDR3 length: 12 amino acids. The CDR3 spells CASSSPGLLQFF. CDR3 DNA: TGTGCCAGCAGTTCACCGGGACTACTCCAGTTCTTC.

The chain uses TRBV30 and TRBJ1-3, with D maybe TRBD1 (5 bases). The germline V and J ends were trimmed by 0 bases and 4 bases, with 13 bases remaining between them. The CDR3 contains 15 residues. Per germline, CDR1 GTSNPN and CDR2 SVGIG (reference sequence). The CDR3 bases are TGTGCCTGGAGTGTACGGGGAGGGGTCGGAAACACCATATATTTT. The encoded protein is CAWSVRGGVGNTIYF.

In this sample, this clone turned up a few times. As DNA, the CDR3 is TGTGCCAGCAGTGATCCCGGTCGTGGAGCTTTCTTT. Its protein is CASSDPGRGAFF. This chain joins TRBV25-1 and TRBJ1-1; the D is unclear. V lost 3 bases and J 10 bases, leaving 12 bases between the germline ends. Germline loops: CDR1 MGHDK, CDR2 SYGVNS. The CDR3 covers 12 residues.

This clone was seen a few times. The chain uses TRBV10-3 and TRBJ2-1; D might be TRBD1 (5 bases). The ends were cut back, 9 bases at V and 5 bases at J, with 17 bases in the middle. The CDR3 runs 14 residues. Germline loops: CDR1 ENHRY, CDR2 SYGVKD. The CDR3 sequence: CAIGADWKHNEQFF. The DNA for the CDR3 is TGTGCCATAGGGGCGGATTGGAAGCACAATGAGCAGTTCTTC.

This chain links TRBV10-1 with TRBJ2-2; D is perhaps TRBD2 (6 bases). This CDR3 has 13 amino acids. V was pared by 6 bases and J by 6 bases, with 11 bases between. The germline V gene encodes CDR1 WNHNN and CDR2 SYGVQD (reference sequence). This CDR3 is CASSSGSPGELFF. The CDR3 bases are TGCGCCAGCAGCTCCGGGAGCCCCGGGGAGCTGTTTTTT.

The chain carries TRBV11-2 and TRBJ1-1; the D gene is possibly TRBD1 (6 bases). Trimming removed 5 bases from V and 7 bases from J, with 11 bases in between. The CDR3 runs to 12 residues. Germline V gives CDR1 SGHAT, CDR2 FQNNGV. DNA of the CDR3: TGTGCCAGCAGCACGGTAGGGGGTGAAGCTTTCTTT. As protein: CASSTVGGEAFF.

The chain has TRBV18 and TRBJ1-1, with unresolved D. With 6 bases removed from V and 11 bases from J, the gap between germline ends came to 19 bases. Germline CDR1 is KGHSH and CDR2 is LQKENI. CDR3 size: 13 residues. Here the CDR3 DNA reads TGTGCCAGCTCCCTTCGACTCCCGGGAGGGGCTTTCTTT. It yields the protein CASSLRLPGGAFF. The full variable domain, completed using reference TRBV18 and TRBJ1-1, is NAGVMQNPRHLVRRRGQEARLRCSPMKGHSHVYWYRQLPEEGLKFMVYLQKENIIDESGMPKERFSAEFPKEGPSILRIQQVVRGDSAAYFCASSLRLPGGAFFGQGTRLTVV.

The gene calls are TRBV28 and TRBJ2-7; TRBD1 is a possible D gene (5 bases). With 5 bases removed from V and 0 bases from J, the gap between germline ends came to 11 bases. Germline CDR1 MDHEN, CDR2 SYDVKM. The CDR3 has 14 amino acids. This CDR3 is CASSKTALSYEQYF. The DNA of the CDR3 is TGTGCCAGCAGTAAGACAGCCCTCTCCTACGAGCAGTACTTC. The variable domain in full, with the rest retrieved from reference TRBV28 and TRBJ2-7, is DVKVTQSSRYLVKRTGEKVFLECVQDMDHENMFWYRQDPGLGLRLIYFSYDVKMKEKGDIPEGYSVSREKKERFSLILESASTNQTSMYLCASSKTALSYEQYFGPGTRLTVT.

This clone was seen a single time. The chain employs TRBV6-5 and TRBJ2-2; D gene ambiguous. The CDR3 has 15 amino acids. Per the germline V gene, CDR1 is MNHEY and CDR2 is SVGAGI. Trimming shortened V by 2 bases and J by 0 bases, and 7 bases separated the two germline ends. CDR3 protein: CASSYERPNTGELFF. In DNA, the CDR3 is TGTGCCAGCAGTTACGAGCGACCGAACACCGGGGAGCTGTTTTTT.